Detailed here is one T cell receptor beta chain. Its specificity is not known. This sample is part of a study of Ad26.COV2.S vaccination and SARS-CoV-2 variants. Study at large: Among those in the COV1001 Ad26.COV2.S trial arm was the donor. Recipients of Ad26.COV2.S got it intramuscularly, once or twice 56 days apart. Study findings and constraints: In TCR breadth and depth analyses, total T cell responses may have been underestimated. Higher spike-specific TCR breadth was found in vaccine recipients than in placebo recipients.

Indicated treatment: 15 to 20 received Ad26.COV2.S at low or high dose, single or two shots; about 5 received placebo; per-sample allocation not given. The samples were gathered on day 63 after the first injection of vaccine or placebo. The V gene end was trimmed by 4 bases and the J gene end by 4 bases; junction bases not matched to a gene: 14. Per germline, CDR1 SGHDT and CDR2 YYEEEE. CDR3 length: 18 amino acids. Clones were sequenced by immunoSEQ multiplex PCR, and TCRdb holds only the in-frame ones, with some missing. Found here are roughly 350,000 clones, around 87% of them singletons; the top ten hold roughly 3.2%.

J is TRBJ2-3 and V is TRBV5-6, with 11 nucleotides matching TRBD2. This TCR derives from a person between 18 and 59 years old who received the Ad26.COV2.S COVID-19 vaccine or a placebo. Sequencing was performed on peripheral blood, taken in a trial of Ad26.COV2.S vaccine versus placebo. The DNA for the CDR3 is TGTGCCAGCAGCCCTCGGGGTAGCGGGGGGGCCCTCTCAGATACGCAGTATTTT. This encodes CASSPRGSGGALSDTQYF.